A single sample is the source of the 20 T cell receptor beta chains below, sequenced in a study of spatial heterogeneity in lung cancer. Using its own MiXCR run on the 5' RACE reads, TCRdb lists one record per CDR3 protein. Of approximately 44,000 distinct CDR3 sequences listed, around 15% are singletons. The time point denotes: sample taken at primary tumor resection. The sequencing used PBMCs, collected at surgery. The source of these receptors is a male donor with early-stage non-small cell lung cancer.

The V call is TRBV2, the J call TRBJ2-3; D may be TRBD2 (6 bases). Germline V gene data show CDR1 as SNHLY and CDR2 as FYNNEI. Trimming took 6 bases from V and 4 from J, leaving 14 bases between them. This CDR3 spans 14 amino acids. In DNA, the CDR3 is TGTGCCAGCAGGGGGGGTACTTCGGCAGATACGCAGTATTTT. Translating gives CASRGGTSADTQYF.

This clonotype was seen ten or more times. The V and J genes are TRBV4-3 and TRBJ2-7; 7 bases fit TRBD1. The ends lost 3 bases at V and 2 bases at J; junction bases unmatched: 4. The CDR3 consists of 14 residues. Germline V gives CDR1 LGHNA, CDR2 YSLEER. CDR3 coding DNA: TGCGCCAGCAGCCAGGACAGGTTCACCTACGAGCAGTACTTC. This sequence encodes CASSQDRFTYEQYF.

The rearrangement links TRBV6-5 to TRBJ2-1; unclear D gene. Germline CDR1 is MNHEY and CDR2 is SVGAGI. V lost 0 bases, J lost 10 bases, and 7 bases lay in between. The CDR3 has 12 residues. This chain's CDR3 is CASSYSYGEQFF. The DNA of the CDR3 is TGTGCCAGCAGTTACTCGTATGGGGAGCAGTTCTTC.

The chain uses TRBV5-1 and TRBJ2-5; 8 bases line up with TRBD2. After removal of 0 bases from V and 5 bases from J, the junction contained 6 bases not matched to a gene. CDR1 SGHRS and CDR2 YFSETQ come from the germline V gene. This CDR3 comprises 15 residues. CDR3 loop: CASSLVASGYETQYF. Written as DNA, the CDR3 is TGCGCCAGCAGCTTGGTGGCTAGCGGGTACGAGACCCAGTACTTC. The whole variable domain, filled in from reference TRBV5-1 and TRBJ2-5, reads KAGVTQTPRYLIKTRGQQVTLSCSPISGHRSVSWYQQTPGQGLQFLFEYFSETQRNKGNFPGRFSGRQFSNSRSEMNVSTLELGDSALYLCASSLVASGYETQYFGPGTRLLVL.

This clonotype has only a few counts. The V and J genes are TRBV5-4 and TRBJ1-1, with no clear D. CDR1 and CDR2 from the germline V gene are SGHNT and YYREEE (reference sequence). This CDR3 is built from 15 residues. Trimming removed 0 bases from V and 4 bases from J, with 13 bases in between. CDR3 loop: CASSLATTRGTEAFF. DNA of the CDR3: TGTGCCAGCAGCTTGGCGACGACTCGGGGCACTGAAGCTTTCTTT.

The DNA for the CDR3 is TGTGCCAGTAGTATGTTGACAGGGCGCGCCGGGGCCAACGTCCTGACTTTC. Protein: CASSMLTGRAGANVLTF. The chain is built from TRBV19 and TRBJ2-6; 7 positions match TRBD1. Trimming took 3 bases from V and 4 from J; bases not matched to a gene: 9. CDR1 and CDR2 (germline): LNHDA, SQIVND (reference sequence). The length of the CDR3 is 17 residues.

This clonotype showed up many times. The V call is TRBV7-3, the J call TRBJ2-2; D is undetermined. Germline V gene data show CDR1 as SGHTA and CDR2 as FQGTGA. V dropped 1 base and J dropped 1 base, with 7 bases sitting between them. This CDR3 is built from 15 residues. CDR3 sequence (DNA): TGTGCCAGCAGCTTAAGTGTGGAGAACACCGGGGAGCTGTTTTTT. Translating it yields CASSLSVENTGELFF. Full variable domain (remainder filled in from reference TRBV7-3 and TRBJ2-2): GAGVSQTPSNKVTEKGKYVELRCDPISGHTALYWYRQSLGQGPEFLIYFQGTGAADDSGLPNDRFFAVRPEGSVSTLKIQRTERGDSAVYLCASSLSVENTGELFFGEGSRLTVL.

This chain joins TRBV5-1 and TRBJ1-1, with TRBD1 matching over 8 bases. With 4 bases clipped from V and 3 bases from J, the junction kept 8 bases outside the gene matches. CDR1 is SGHRS and CDR2 is YFSETQ in the germline V gene. This CDR3 has 15 amino acids. The CDR3 loop reads CASSLDRGRDTEAFF. The CDR3 DNA reads as TGCGCCAGCAGCCTCGACAGGGGACGGGACACTGAAGCTTTCTTT.

This clonotype appeared many times. This chain uses TRBV6-2 or TRBV6-3 with TRBJ2-1, with a weak D call TRBD2 (6 bases). This CDR3 contains 11 residues. Germline loops: CDR1 MNHEY, CDR2 SVGEGT. The V end was cut by 5 bases, the J end by 15 bases, with 14 bases between. The DNA of the CDR3 is TGTGCCAGCAGTAACGGGAGCAACCGGTTCTTC. It codes for CASSNGSNRFF.

Here the CDR3 reads CASSRLTGTYEKLFF. The CDR3 DNA reads as TGCGCCAGCAGCCGGTTGACAGGGACTTACGAAAAACTGTTTTTT. The chain is built from TRBV4-1 and TRBJ1-4; TRBD1 aligns across 7 bases. V dropped 4 bases and J dropped 8; count of bases not matched to a gene: 10. Per germline, CDR1 MGHRA and CDR2 YSYEKL. This CDR3 spans 15 amino acids.

This clonotype showed up many times. As DNA, the CDR3 is TGCGCCAGCAGCCGTCGGGGAGATAATTCACCCCTCCACTTT. It codes for CASSRRGDNSPLHF. V is TRBV5-1 and J is TRBJ1-6; D uncertain. Trimming stripped 4 bases from V and 5 bases from J, with 10 bases between. The CDR3 runs 14 residues. Germline V gene sequence: CDR1 SGHRS, CDR2 YFSETQ.

In the case of this clonotype: This may stem from a read error, because a much larger clone lies one nucleotide away. The V and J genes are TRBV7-8 and TRBJ2-5; 11 nucleotides align to TRBD2. Germline CDR1 reads SGHVS; CDR2 reads FQNEAQ. The CDR3 runs 18 residues. The CDR3, as DNA: TGTGCCAGCAGCTTAGTGGGACTAGCGGAGGGCAGGCAAGGGACCCAGTACTTC. This gives the protein CASSLVGLAEGRQGTQYF.

This clonotype was seen ten or more times. V and J are TRBV28 and TRBJ2-1, with D uncertain. Trimming stripped 6 bases from V and 5 bases from J, with 5 bases between. Germline V lookup: CDR1 MDHEN, CDR2 SYDVKM. This CDR3 has 11 amino acids. CDR3 sequence reads: CASRMNNEQFF. As DNA, the CDR3 is TGTGCCAGCAGAATGAACAATGAGCAGTTCTTC.

The genes are TRBV5-4 and TRBJ2-7; 7 bases are shared with TRBD1. Unmatched junction bases numbered 5, after V lost 0 bases and J lost 2 bases. The germline gives CDR1 SGHNT, CDR2 YYREEE (reference sequence). This CDR3 comprises 15 residues. The CDR3 is CASSLGDSSPYEQYF. The CDR3, as DNA: TGTGCCAGCAGCTTGGGGGACAGTTCGCCCTACGAGCAGTACTTC.

This clonotype was counted a few times. This rearrangement joins TRBV27 to TRBJ2-1, with TRBD2 identical over 10 bases. The ends lost 5 bases at V and 0 bases at J; junction bases unmatched: 7. This CDR3 contains 17 residues. CDR1 and CDR2 from the germline V gene are MNHEY and SMNVEV (reference sequence). CDR3 bases: TGTGCCAGCAGTCCTACCAGCGGGGGGGTCTCCTACAATGAGCAGTTCTTC. This sequence encodes CASSPTSGGVSYNEQFF.

The sample holds a few counts of this clonotype. The chain is built from TRBV28 and TRBJ2-2, with D unclear. The CDR3 loop spans 14 amino acids. V gave up 8 bases and J gave up 4 bases, with 14 bases separating them. Germline values: CDR1 MDHEN, CDR2 SYDVKM. The CDR3 nucleotides are TGTGCCAGCGTTGTCTCTTATGGCACCGGGGAGCTGTTTTTT. Its translation: CASVVSYGTGELFF.

The V and J genes are TRBV10-3 and TRBJ2-5; D possibly uses TRBD1 or TRBD2 (5 bases each). The V gene's germline CDR1 is ENHRY and CDR2 SYGVKD. V was cut by 6 bases and J by 5 bases, with 13 bases left in between. There are 13 residues in the CDR3. CDR3 coding DNA: TGTGCCATCAGCTCGGGACCAGAGGAGACCCAGTACTTC. Protein sequence: CAISSGPEETQYF.

The chain couples TRBV28 to TRBJ1-6; 9 bases map to TRBD1. This CDR3 has 16 amino acids. CDR1 and CDR2 from the germline V gene are MDHEN and SYDVKM. V dropped 0 bases and J dropped 6; count of bases not matched to a gene: 3. The CDR3 region is CASSLWVGQGNSPLHF. The CDR3 nucleotides read TGTGCCAGCAGTTTATGGGTGGGACAGGGTAATTCACCCCTCCACTTT.

The table lists this clonotype with a few counts. This sequence joins TRBV20-1 and TRBJ2-7; D is unresolved. V was pared by 1 base and J by 0 bases, with 4 bases between. CDR1 and CDR2 from the germline V gene are DFQATT and SNEGSKA (reference sequence). CDR3 size: 12 residues. Here the CDR3 DNA reads TGCAGTGCTAGAGGTAGCTCCTACGAGCAGTACTTC. Its translation is CSARGSSYEQYF.

This clonotype has more than one count but fewer than ten. J is TRBJ1-1 and V is TRBV5-4; no firm D call. Per germline, CDR1 SGHNT and CDR2 YYREEE (reference sequence). The CDR3 sequence is 13 residues long. V shed 3 bases and J shed 3 bases, with 9 bases lying between them. CDR3 bases: TGTGCCAGCAGCTCAACGACCCACACTGAAGCTTTCTTT. Its protein product is CASSSTTHTEAFF.